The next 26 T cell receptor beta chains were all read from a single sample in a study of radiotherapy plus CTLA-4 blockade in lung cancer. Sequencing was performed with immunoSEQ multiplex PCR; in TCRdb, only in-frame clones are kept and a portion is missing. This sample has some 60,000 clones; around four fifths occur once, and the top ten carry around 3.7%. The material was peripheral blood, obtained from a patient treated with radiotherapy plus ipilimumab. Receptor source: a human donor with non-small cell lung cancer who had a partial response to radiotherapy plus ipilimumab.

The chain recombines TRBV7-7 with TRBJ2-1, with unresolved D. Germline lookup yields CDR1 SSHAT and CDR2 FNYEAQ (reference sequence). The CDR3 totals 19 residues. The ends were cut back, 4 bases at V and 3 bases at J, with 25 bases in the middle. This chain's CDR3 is CASSSLVPIGSPNYNEQFF. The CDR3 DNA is TGTGCCAGCAGCTCTTTAGTCCCGATCGGGTCCCCGAACTACAATGAGCAGTTCTTC.

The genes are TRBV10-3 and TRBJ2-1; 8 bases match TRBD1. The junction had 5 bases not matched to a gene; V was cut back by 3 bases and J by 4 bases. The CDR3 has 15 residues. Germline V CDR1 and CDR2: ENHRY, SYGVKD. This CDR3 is CAISDPGQVYNEQFF. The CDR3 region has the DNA TGTGCCATCAGTGATCCGGGACAGGTTTACAATGAGCAGTTCTTC.

This CDR3 reads CASSSWTSGRSYHEQYF. The CDR3 DNA reads as TGTGCCAGCAGTTCCTGGACTAGCGGGAGATCGTACCACGAGCAGTACTTC. The chain has TRBV27 and TRBJ2-7, with TRBD2 matching over 13 bases. The CDR3 loop spans 17 amino acids. Germline CDR1 reads MNHEY; CDR2 reads SMNVEV (reference sequence). V lost 4 bases to trimming and J lost 5 bases; unmatched junction nucleotides: 11.

The CDR3 DNA follows: TGTGCCAGCAGTTCGCGGACAGAATTATCCTACGAGCAGTACTTC. Protein sequence: CASSSRTELSYEQYF. V is TRBV6-6 and J is TRBJ2-7; TRBD1 is a possible D gene (6 bases). Between the trimmed V and J ends, which lost 4 bases and 1 base, there was a span of 14 bases. The CDR3 totals 15 residues. Per the germline V gene, CDR1 is MNHNY and CDR2 is SVGAGI (reference sequence).

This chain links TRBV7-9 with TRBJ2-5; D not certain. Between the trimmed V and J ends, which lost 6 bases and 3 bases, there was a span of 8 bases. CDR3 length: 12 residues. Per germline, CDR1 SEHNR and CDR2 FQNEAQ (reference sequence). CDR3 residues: CASRTIEETQYF. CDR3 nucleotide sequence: TGTGCCAGCAGGACAATAGAAGAGACCCAGTACTTC.

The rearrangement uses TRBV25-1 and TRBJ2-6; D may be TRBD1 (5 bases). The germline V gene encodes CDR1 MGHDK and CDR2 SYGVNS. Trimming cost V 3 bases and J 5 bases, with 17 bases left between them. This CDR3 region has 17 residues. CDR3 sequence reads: CASSDISGQSRANVLTF. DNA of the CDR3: TGTGCCAGCAGTGATATTTCTGGACAAAGTCGGGCCAACGTCCTGACTTTC.

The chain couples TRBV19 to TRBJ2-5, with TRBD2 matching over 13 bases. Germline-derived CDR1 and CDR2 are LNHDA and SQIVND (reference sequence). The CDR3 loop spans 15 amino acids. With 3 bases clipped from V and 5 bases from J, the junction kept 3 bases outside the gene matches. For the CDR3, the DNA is TGTGCCAGTAGTATCGGACTAGCGGGGGAGGAGACCCAGTACTTC. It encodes CASSIGLAGEETQYF.

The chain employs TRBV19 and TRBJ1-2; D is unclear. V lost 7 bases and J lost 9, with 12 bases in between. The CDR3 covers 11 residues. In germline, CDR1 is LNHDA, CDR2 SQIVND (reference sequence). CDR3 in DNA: TGTGCCAGTACCAACACCGGGAGCTACACCTTC. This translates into CASTNTGSYTF.

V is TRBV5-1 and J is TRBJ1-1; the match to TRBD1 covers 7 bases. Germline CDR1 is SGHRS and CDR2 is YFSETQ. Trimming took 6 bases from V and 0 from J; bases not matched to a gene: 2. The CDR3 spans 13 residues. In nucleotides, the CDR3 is TGCGCCAGCATGCAGGGGGTGAACACTGAAGCTTTCTTT. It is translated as CASMQGVNTEAFF.

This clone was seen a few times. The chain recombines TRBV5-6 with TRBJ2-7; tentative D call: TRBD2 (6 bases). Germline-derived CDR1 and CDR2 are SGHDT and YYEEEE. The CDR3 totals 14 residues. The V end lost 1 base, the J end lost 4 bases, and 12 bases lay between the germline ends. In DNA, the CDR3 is TGTGCCAGCAGCTTGACCGGGGGTCTATACGAGCAGTACTTC. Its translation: CASSLTGGLYEQYF.

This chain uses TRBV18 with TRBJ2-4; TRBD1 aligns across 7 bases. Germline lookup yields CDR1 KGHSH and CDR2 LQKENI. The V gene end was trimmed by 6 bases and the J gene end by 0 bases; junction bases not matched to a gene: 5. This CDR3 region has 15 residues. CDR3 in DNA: TGTGCCAGCTCCGGACAGGATTTAGCCAAAAACATTCAGTACTTC. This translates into CASSGQDLAKNIQYF.

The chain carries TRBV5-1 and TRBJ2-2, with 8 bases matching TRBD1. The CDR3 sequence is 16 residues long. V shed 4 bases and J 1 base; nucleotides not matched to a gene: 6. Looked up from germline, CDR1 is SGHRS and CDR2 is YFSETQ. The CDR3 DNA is TGCGCCAGCAGCGCACCGGGACAGGAGAACACCGGGGAGCTGTTTTTT. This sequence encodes CASSAPGQENTGELFF. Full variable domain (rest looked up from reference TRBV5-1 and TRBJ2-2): KAGVTQTPRYLIKTRGQQVTLSCSPISGHRSVSWYQQTPGQGLQFLFEYFSETQRNKGNFPGRFSGRQFSNSRSEMNVSTLELGDSALYLCASSAPGQENTGELFFGEGSRLTVL.

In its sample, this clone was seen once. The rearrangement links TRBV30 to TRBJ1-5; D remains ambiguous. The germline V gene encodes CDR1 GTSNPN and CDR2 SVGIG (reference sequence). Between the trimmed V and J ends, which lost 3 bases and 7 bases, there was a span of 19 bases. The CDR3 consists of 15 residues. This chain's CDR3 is CAWRVPTVRRQPQHF. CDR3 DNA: TGTGCCTGGAGGGTGCCCACGGTAAGGAGGCAGCCCCAGCATTTT.

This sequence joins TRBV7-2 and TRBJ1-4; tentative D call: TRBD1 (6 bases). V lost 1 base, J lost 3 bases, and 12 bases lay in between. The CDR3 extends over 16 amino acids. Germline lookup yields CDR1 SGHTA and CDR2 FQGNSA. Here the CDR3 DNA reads TGTGCCAGCAGCTTAGTTATGGGGGCCTCTAATGAAAAACTGTTTTTT. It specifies CASSLVMGASNEKLFF.

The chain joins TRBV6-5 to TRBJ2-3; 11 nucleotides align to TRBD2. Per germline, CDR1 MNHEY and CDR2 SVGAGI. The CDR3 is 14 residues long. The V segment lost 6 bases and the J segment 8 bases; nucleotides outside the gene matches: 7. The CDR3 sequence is CASRVAGGQGTQYF. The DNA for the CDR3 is TGTGCCAGCAGGGTAGCGGGGGGGCAGGGTACGCAGTATTTT.

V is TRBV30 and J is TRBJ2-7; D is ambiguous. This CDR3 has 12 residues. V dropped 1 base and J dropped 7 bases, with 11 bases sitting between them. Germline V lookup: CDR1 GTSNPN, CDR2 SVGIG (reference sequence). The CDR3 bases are TGTGCCTGGAGTGAAGCTGGAGTTGAGCAGTACTTC. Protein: CAWSEAGVEQYF. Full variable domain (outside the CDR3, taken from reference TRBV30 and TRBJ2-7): SQTIHQWPATLVQPVGSPLSLECTVEGTSNPNLYWYRQAAGRGLQLLFYSVGIGQISSEVPQNLSASRPQDRQFILSSKKLLLSDSGFYLCAWSEAGVEQYFGPGTRLTVT.

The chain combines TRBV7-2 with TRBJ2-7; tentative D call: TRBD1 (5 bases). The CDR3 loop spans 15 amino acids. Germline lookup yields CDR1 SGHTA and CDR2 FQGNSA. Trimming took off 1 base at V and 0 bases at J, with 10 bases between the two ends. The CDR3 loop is CASSLEPGRSYEQYF. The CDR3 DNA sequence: TGTGCCAGCAGCTTAGAGCCAGGGCGCTCCTACGAGCAGTACTTC.

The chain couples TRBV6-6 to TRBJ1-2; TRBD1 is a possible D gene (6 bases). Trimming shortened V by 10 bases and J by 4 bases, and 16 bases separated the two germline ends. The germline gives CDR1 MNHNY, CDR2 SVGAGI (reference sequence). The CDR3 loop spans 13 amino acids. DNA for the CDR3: TGTGCCACCTCCCTAACAGGGTTCTATGGCTACACCTTC. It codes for CATSLTGFYGYTF.

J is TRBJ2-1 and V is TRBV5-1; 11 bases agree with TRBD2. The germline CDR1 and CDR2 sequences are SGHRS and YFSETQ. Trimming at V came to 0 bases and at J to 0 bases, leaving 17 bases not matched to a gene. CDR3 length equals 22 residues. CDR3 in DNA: TGCGCCAGCAGCTTGGCCAGGGGGCTAGCGGGGGGACGTAGCAGCTCCTACAATGAGCAGTTCTTC. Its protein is CASSLARGLAGGRSSSYNEQFF.

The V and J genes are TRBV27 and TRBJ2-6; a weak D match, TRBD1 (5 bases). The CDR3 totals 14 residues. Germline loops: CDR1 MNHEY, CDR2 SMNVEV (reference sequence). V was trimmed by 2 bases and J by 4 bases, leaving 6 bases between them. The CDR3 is CASSLNRGANVLTF. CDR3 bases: TGTGCCAGCAGTTTAAACAGGGGGGCCAACGTCCTGACTTTC.

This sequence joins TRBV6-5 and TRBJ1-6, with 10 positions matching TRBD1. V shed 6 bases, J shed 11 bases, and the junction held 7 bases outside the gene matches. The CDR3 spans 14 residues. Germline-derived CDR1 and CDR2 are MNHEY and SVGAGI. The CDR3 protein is CASRLGTGVTPLHF. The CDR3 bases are TGTGCCAGCAGGTTGGGGACAGGGGTTACACCCCTCCACTTT.

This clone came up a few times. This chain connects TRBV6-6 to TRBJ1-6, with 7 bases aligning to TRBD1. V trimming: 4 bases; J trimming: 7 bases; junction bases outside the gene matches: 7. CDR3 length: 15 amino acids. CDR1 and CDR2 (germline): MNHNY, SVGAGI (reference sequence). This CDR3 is CASSFNRGGNSPLHF. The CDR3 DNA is TGTGCCAGCAGTTTTAACAGGGGTGGGAATTCACCCCTCCACTTT.

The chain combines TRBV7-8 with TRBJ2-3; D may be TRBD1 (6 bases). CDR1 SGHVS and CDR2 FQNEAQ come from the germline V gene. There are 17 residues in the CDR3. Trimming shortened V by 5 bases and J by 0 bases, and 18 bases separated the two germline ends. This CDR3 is CASSRQVTASSTDTQYF. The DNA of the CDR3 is TGTGCCAGCAGCCGACAGGTCACAGCCTCTAGCACAGATACGCAGTATTTT.

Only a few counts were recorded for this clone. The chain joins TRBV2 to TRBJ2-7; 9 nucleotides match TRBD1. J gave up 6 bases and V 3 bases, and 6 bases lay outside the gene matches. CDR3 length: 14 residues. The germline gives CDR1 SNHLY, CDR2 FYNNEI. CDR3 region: CASSEGQGGSEQYF. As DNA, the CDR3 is TGTGCCAGCAGTGAGGGACAGGGAGGTAGCGAGCAGTACTTC.

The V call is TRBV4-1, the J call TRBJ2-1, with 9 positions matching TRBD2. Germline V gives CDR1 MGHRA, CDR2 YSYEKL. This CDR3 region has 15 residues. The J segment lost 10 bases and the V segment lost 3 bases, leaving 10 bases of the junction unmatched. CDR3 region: CASSQLGGGALEQFF. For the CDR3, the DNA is TGCGCCAGCAGCCAGCTGGGCGGGGGGGCCCTCGAGCAGTTCTTC.

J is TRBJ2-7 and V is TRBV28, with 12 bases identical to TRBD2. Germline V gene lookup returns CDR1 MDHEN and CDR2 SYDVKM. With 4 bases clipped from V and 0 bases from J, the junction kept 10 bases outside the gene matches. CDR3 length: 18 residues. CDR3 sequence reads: CASSSPPTSGGRSYEQYF. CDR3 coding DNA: TGTGCCAGCAGTTCCCCCCCGACTAGCGGGGGTCGCTCCTACGAGCAGTACTTC.